This T cell receptor (beta chain) was sequenced in a study of control samples from healthy donors and cancer patients. The data were produced by immunoSEQ multiplex PCR, yet TCRdb's version contains in-frame clones alone and is incomplete. Of 40,000 to 60,000 clones in the sample, just over 85% were seen once. Trimming shortened V by 0 bases and J by 6 bases, and 5 bases separated the two germline ends. Germline assignment: CDR1 MDHEN and CDR2 SYDVKM. CDR3 length: 12 residues. The sample comprised PBMCs. This TCR derives from a woman between 50 and 59 years old with lung cancer. J is TRBJ1-2 and V is TRBV28; no reliable D call. In DNA, the CDR3 is TGTGCCAGCAGTTTATGGAGAAATGGCTACACCTTC. As protein: CASSLWRNGYTF.